These 28 T cell receptor beta chains originate from one sample sequenced in a study of follicular helper T cells after annual influenza vaccination. Time point specified: 2014-2015 season, pre-vaccination. Measured with immunoSEQ multiplex PCR; TCRdb has only the in-frame clones, and not every one. The sample includes approximately 30,000 clones, around 80% of them seen just once. This specimen was CXCR5+ CD38- circulating T follicular helper cells from blood, taken on the day of influenza vaccination. Regarding subset: circulating Tfh, non-naive CD4+CXCR5+PD-1+ (ICOS+CD38+ or ICOS-CD38-). The receptors originated from an adult who received the influenza vaccine.

This rearrangement joins TRBV28 to TRBJ1-5; tentatively, D is TRBD1 (5 bases). CDR1 is MDHEN, CDR2 SYDVKM, per germline. CDR3 length equals 14 residues. Deletions cut 8 bases from V and 2 bases from J, with 13 bases between. The CDR3 bases are TGTGCCAGCTGGGGTACAGGCGGCAATCAGCCCCAGCATTTT. Protein: CASWGTGGNQPQHF.

The rearrangement uses TRBV5-1 and TRBJ2-1; 8 bases are shared with TRBD2. Germline V lookup: CDR1 SGHRS, CDR2 YFSETQ. This CDR3 region has 15 residues. After removal of 3 bases from V and 0 bases from J, the junction contained 2 bases not matched to a gene. CDR3 sequence reads: CASSSGGGSYNEQFF. As DNA, the CDR3 is TGCGCCAGCAGCTCCGGGGGGGGCTCCTACAATGAGCAGTTCTTC.

A note on this clone: One end of the junction fails to match germline, which may point to a read error. The chain employs TRBV2 and TRBJ1-5; 8 nucleotides line up with TRBD1. CDR1 and CDR2 from the germline V gene are SNHLY and FYNNEI. The CDR3 length is 15 residues. In DNA, the CDR3 is TGTGCCAGCAGGGAAGACAGGGGTGGTAATCAGCCCCAGCATTTT. It codes for CASREDRGGNQPQHF. Supplemented by reference TRBV2 and TRBJ1-5, the full variable domain reads EPEVTQTPSHQVTQMGQEVILRCVPISNHLYFYWYRQILGQKVEFLVSFYNNEISEKSEIFDDQFSVERPDGSNFTLKIRSTKLEDSAMYFCASREDRGGNQPQHFGDGTRLSIL.

This chain joins TRBV29-1 and TRBJ1-5, with D maybe TRBD1 (5 bases). Trimming took off 2 bases at V and 4 bases at J, with 9 bases between the two ends. The CDR3 totals 13 residues. CDR1 is SQVTM, CDR2 ANQGSEA, per germline. CDR3 protein: CSVETGPNQPQHF. CDR3 sequence (DNA): TGCAGCGTTGAAACAGGCCCGAATCAGCCCCAGCATTTT.

The CDR3: CASSARSGGAGGTDTQYF. The CDR3 DNA sequence: TGTGCCAGCAGCGCGCGTAGCGGGGGGGCCGGGGGCACAGATACGCAGTATTTT. The chain couples TRBV7-6 to TRBJ2-3; 11 nucleotides agree with TRBD2. This CDR3 has 18 amino acids. After removal of 5 bases from V and 1 base from J, the junction contained 11 bases not matched to a gene. CDR1 is SGHVS and CDR2 is FNYEAQ in the germline V gene.

This chain links TRBV4-2 with TRBJ2-3, with TRBD2 matching 9 bases. The length of the CDR3 is 16 residues. Germline CDR1 and CDR2: LGHNA and YNFKEQ. The ends lost 1 base at V and 1 base at J; junction bases unmatched: 3. CDR3 sequence: CASSQGPSGGTDTQYF. In nucleotides, the CDR3 is TGTGCCAGCAGCCAAGGTCCTAGCGGGGGCACAGATACGCAGTATTTT.

The chain recombines TRBV2 with TRBJ2-5; tentative D call: TRBD2 (5 bases). The V gene lost 3 bases and the J gene lost 0 bases, with 8 bases spanning the gap. The CDR3 runs 14 residues. Germline V gene sequence: CDR1 SNHLY, CDR2 FYNNEI. CDR3: CASSDGNHQETQYF. The CDR3 DNA sequence: TGTGCCAGCAGTGACGGGAACCACCAAGAGACCCAGTACTTC.

The chain links TRBV28 to TRBJ1-5, with D maybe TRBD1 (5 bases). This CDR3 has 17 residues. Trimming left V 4 bases short and J 6 bases short, with 22 bases between. Germline V gives CDR1 MDHEN, CDR2 SYDVKM. CDR3 sequence reads: CASSSGTGLLERQPQHF. DNA of the CDR3: TGTGCCAGCAGTTCTGGGACGGGACTTTTGGAACGTCAGCCCCAGCATTTT.

This clone was found once. The J gene is TRBJ1-1, the V gene TRBV27; D is uncertain. Germline V gives CDR1 MNHEY, CDR2 SMNVEV (reference sequence). The CDR3 spans 14 residues. Trimming shortened V by 4 bases and J by 5 bases, and 14 bases separated the two germline ends. The chain's CDR3 is CASSSTVGRTEAFF. The CDR3, as DNA: TGTGCCAGCAGTTCCACGGTGGGGAGAACTGAAGCTTTCTTT.

This clone was recorded once. V is TRBV28 and J is TRBJ1-2; tentatively, D is TRBD1 (6 bases). V was clipped by 10 bases and J by 8 bases, with 23 bases between them. From germline, CDR1 is MDHEN and CDR2 SYDVKM. The length of the CDR3 is 14 residues. The CDR3 DNA sequence: TGTGCCAACAGAACTACAGGGAAAGCGCGCGGCTACACCTTC. As protein: CANRTTGKARGYTF.

The chain couples TRBV28 to TRBJ2-5; possible D gene TRBD2, 7 bases. Trimming cost V 10 bases and J 5 bases, with 11 bases left between them. CDR1 is MDHEN, CDR2 SYDVKM, per germline. The CDR3 length is 11 residues. The CDR3 nucleotides are TGTGCCACCGAGGGGGGGGAGACCCAGTACTTC. The encoded protein is CATEGGETQYF. The full variable domain, its missing parts supplied by reference TRBV28 and TRBJ2-5, is DVKVTQSSRYLVKRTGEKVFLECVQDMDHENMFWYRQDPGLGLRLIYFSYDVKMKEKGDIPEGYSVSREKKERFSLILESASTNQTSMYLCATEGGETQYFGPGTRLLVL.

The chain recombines TRBV7-2 with TRBJ2-7, with 8 bases that match TRBD1. V lost 5 bases and J lost 2; bases outside the gene matches: 5. CDR3 size: 14 residues. Germline CDR1 and CDR2: SGHTA and FQGNSA. The CDR3 reads CASSEGTGPYEQYF. Written as DNA, the CDR3 is TGTGCCAGCAGCGAGGGGACAGGACCCTACGAGCAGTACTTC.

There are a few counts of this clone. The V gene is TRBV19, the J gene TRBJ2-2; 11 bases fit TRBD1. With V trimmed by 5 bases and J by 5 bases, 7 bases remained unmatched. Per germline, CDR1 LNHDA and CDR2 SQIVND (reference sequence). The CDR3 has 16 amino acids. This CDR3 is CASSAGQGAVTGELFF. DNA of the CDR3: TGTGCCAGTAGTGCTGGACAGGGGGCTGTTACCGGGGAGCTGTTTTTT.

The rearrangement links TRBV7-8 to TRBJ1-4; 8 nucleotides match TRBD1. J lost 5 bases, V lost 4 bases, and 3 bases had no gene match. CDR3 length: 14 amino acids. Germline V gene data show CDR1 as SGHVS and CDR2 as FQNEAQ. The CDR3 region is CASSSNRGNEKLFF. Here the CDR3 DNA reads TGTGCCAGCAGCTCTAACAGGGGGAATGAAAAACTGTTTTTT.

This clone was seen only once. The chain carries TRBV5-1 and TRBJ2-1; TRBD2 matches 9 bases. Trimming removed 4 bases from V and 2 bases from J; junction bases left unmatched: 10. This CDR3 contains 17 residues. Germline CDR1 and CDR2: SGHRS and YFSETQ. In nucleotides, the CDR3 is TGCGCCAGCAGCCTGGATGCAGGCGGGGGGGCCTACAATGAGCAGTTCTTC. Protein product: CASSLDAGGGAYNEQFF.

The genes are TRBV4-1 and TRBJ2-7, with 10 bases that match TRBD1. The CDR3 length is 16 residues. Germline lookup yields CDR1 MGHRA and CDR2 YSYEKL. V was clipped by 1 base and J by 5 bases; unmatched bases: 8. CDR3 sequence (DNA): TGCGCCAGCAGCCAAGGGACCGGGACAGGGGCCAACGAGCAGTACTTC. Translation gives CASSQGTGTGANEQYF.

V gene TRBV28 combines with J gene TRBJ1-2, with D perhaps TRBD1 (6 bases). CDR1 MDHEN and CDR2 SYDVKM come from the germline V gene. This CDR3 has 12 residues. Trimming cost V 8 bases and J 4 bases, with 11 bases left between them. The CDR3 protein is CASHREFYGYTF. The CDR3 region has the DNA TGTGCCAGCCACAGGGAGTTCTATGGCTACACCTTC.

The chain combines TRBV7-8 with TRBJ1-1; D unresolved. Germline V gives CDR1 SGHVS, CDR2 FQNEAQ. The V end lost 10 bases, the J end lost 1 base, and 19 bases lay between the germline ends. The CDR3 has 15 amino acids. This CDR3 reads CATQRGGSTNTEAFF. The CDR3 bases are TGTGCCACCCAACGGGGAGGGTCGACGAACACTGAAGCTTTCTTT.

This clone occurred a few times. The CDR3 DNA reads TGTGCCAGCAGCTTGTTCCGGGCTAACTATGGCTACACCTTC. It encodes CASSLFRANYGYTF. The chain joins TRBV5-8 to TRBJ1-2; D gene uncertain. CDR1 and CDR2 from the germline V gene are SGHTS and YDEGEE. The CDR3 is 14 amino acids. The V end lost 1 base, the J end lost 0 bases, and 7 bases lay between the germline ends. The variable domain in full, with the rest retrieved from reference TRBV5-8 and TRBJ1-2, is EAGVTQSPTHLIKTRGQQATLRCSPISGHTSVYWYQQALGLGLQFLLWYDEGEERNRGNFPPRFSGRQFPNYSSELNVNALELEDSALYLCASSLFRANYGYTFGSGTRLTVV.

The chain has TRBV2 and TRBJ1-1; the D gene is possibly TRBD1 (5 bases). The CDR3 has 15 amino acids. Germline values: CDR1 SNHLY, CDR2 FYNNEI. The V end lost 4 bases, the J end lost 5 bases, and 17 bases lay between the germline ends. CDR3 residues: CASSGQGGGTTEAFF. In DNA form, the CDR3 reads TGTGCCAGCAGTGGCCAGGGAGGAGGGACGACTGAAGCTTTCTTT.

CDR3 coding DNA: TGTGCCAGCAGTCGAGCAAGCGGGGTTCAAGAGACCCAGTACTTC. This translates into CASSRASGVQETQYF. The gene calls are TRBV5-4 and TRBJ2-5, with TRBD2 identical over 7 bases. Germline CDR1 is SGHNT and CDR2 is YYREEE (reference sequence). The V segment lost 5 bases and the J segment 2 bases; nucleotides outside the gene matches: 9. The CDR3 length is 15 residues.

V usage is TRBV6-1 and J usage is TRBJ2-2; the match to TRBD2 covers 9 bases. Germline values: CDR1 MNHNS, CDR2 SASEGT. V was clipped by 2 bases and J by 5 bases; unmatched bases: 6. The CDR3 has 16 residues. This CDR3 reads CASSESRGGRTGELFF. The CDR3 nucleotides are TGTGCCAGCAGTGAATCGCGGGGGGGCCGAACCGGGGAGCTGTTTTTT.

The rearrangement uses TRBV30 and TRBJ2-3, with D tentatively TRBD2 (6 bases). Germline CDR1 GTSNPN, CDR2 SVGIG (reference sequence). The CDR3 is made up of 17 amino acids. V lost 0 bases, J lost 2 bases, and 18 bases lay in between. The CDR3 coding sequence is TGTGCCTGGAGTGTCCCGGGACTCGCCCGGCCCACAGATACGCAGTATTTT. It encodes CAWSVPGLARPTDTQYF.

The V call is TRBV11-3, the J call TRBJ2-1, with D perhaps TRBD2 (6 bases). Per germline, CDR1 SGHNT and CDR2 YENEEA. Trimming took 1 base from V and 5 from J, leaving 12 bases between them. This CDR3 contains 15 residues. The chain's CDR3 is CASSLGLEGHNEQFF. The CDR3 DNA follows: TGTGCCAGCAGCTTAGGACTAGAGGGGCACAATGAGCAGTTCTTC. Supplemented by reference TRBV11-3 and TRBJ2-1, the full variable domain reads EAGVVQSPRYKIIEKKQPVAFWCNPISGHNTLYWYLQNLGQGPELLIRYENEEAVDDSQLPKDRFSAERLKGVDSTLKIQPAELGDSAVYLCASSLGLEGHNEQFFGPGTRLTVL.

This rearrangement joins TRBV19 to TRBJ1-6; TRBD1 matches 7 bases. V dropped 4 bases and J dropped 0; count of bases not matched to a gene: 3. The CDR3 extends over 16 amino acids. Germline V lookup: CDR1 LNHDA, CDR2 SQIVND (reference sequence). The CDR3 DNA sequence: TGTGCCAGTAGTAACCGACAGGGCTCCTATAATTCACCCCTCCACTTT. Amino acids: CASSNRQGSYNSPLHF.

V and J are TRBV30 and TRBJ2-1; D call uncertain. CDR3 size: 11 residues. From germline, CDR1 is GTSNPN and CDR2 SVGIG (reference sequence). V lost 0 bases, J lost 7 bases, and 4 bases lay in between. The CDR3 region is CAWSVRNEQFF. The CDR3 region has the DNA TGTGCCTGGAGTGTACGGAATGAGCAGTTCTTC. The full variable domain, with the rest looked up from reference TRBV30 and TRBJ2-1, is SQTIHQWPATLVQPVGSPLSLECTVEGTSNPNLYWYRQAAGRGLQLLFYSVGIGQISSEVPQNLSASRPQDRQFILSSKKLLLSDSGFYLCAWSVRNEQFFGPGTRLTVL.

V and J are TRBV19 and TRBJ1-1; D is uncertain. Trimming removed 6 bases at V and 3 bases at J, with 8 bases between. CDR3 size: 12 residues. Per germline, CDR1 LNHDA and CDR2 SQIVND (reference sequence). The CDR3 DNA sequence: TGTGCCAGTAGGTGGGCCGACACTGAAGCTTTCTTT. Protein product: CASRWADTEAFF.

This clone is termed medium-sized. V and J are TRBV9 and TRBJ2-1; 12 bases line up with TRBD2. With V trimmed by 0 bases and J by 6 bases, 4 bases remained unmatched. The CDR3 sequence is 16 residues long. Germline V gene sequence: CDR1 SGDLS, CDR2 YYNGEE. The CDR3 bases are TGTGCCAGCAGCGTAGCTGCACTAGCGGGGGGCAATGAGCAGTTCTTC. Translation: CASSVAALAGGNEQFF.